This T cell receptor (beta chain) originates from a study of regulatory T cells. Study-level findings and limits: In CD3G-deficient patients, conventional CD4+ T cells were enriched for hydrophobic CDR3 residues at positions 6 and 7.

Amplification used 52 TRBV primers and 13 TRBJ primers. Produced via immunoSEQ multiplex PCR; TCRdb's table is partial and in-frame only. The sample holds about 23,000 clones, nearly 90% seen once. Of note for this clone: Its specificity is unknown.

The CDR3 sequence is 16 residues long. V was cut by 8 bases and J by 0 bases, with 16 bases left in between. Per the germline V gene, CDR1 is MDHEN and CDR2 is SYDVKM. Regulatory (CD25-high CD127-low) and conventional (CD25-low CD127-high) CD4+ T cells were sorted separately. This chain connects TRBV28 to TRBJ2-2; possibly TRBD2 for D (6 bases). Sequencing used conventional CD4+ T cells sorted from blood. This receptor was taken from a child between 5 and 17 years old with CD3G deficiency. The CDR3 region has the DNA TGTGCCAGCCGTCCAGGGAGGTTCGCGAACACCGGGGAGCTGTTTTTT. Encoded protein: CASRPGRFANTGELFF. The full variable domain, with the rest looked up from reference TRBV28 and TRBJ2-2, is DVKVTQSSRYLVKRTGEKVFLECVQDMDHENMFWYRQDPGLGLRLIYFSYDVKMKEKGDIPEGYSVSREKKERFSLILESASTNQTSMYLCASRPGRFANTGELFFGEGSRLTVL.